Listed below are T cell receptor beta chains from one sample, sequenced in a study of T cells in Graves' hyperthyroidism and ophthalmopathy. TCRdb re-called the multiplex PCR reads through MiXCR, storing one row per CDR3 protein. The data show 150,000 or so distinct CDR3 sequences, 8% to 9.5% seen once. Sequenced: blood. The receptors here all came from a woman aged 18 to 35 with Graves' hyperthyroidism that later progressed to Graves' ophthalmopathy. Each CDR3 is given with its conserved first and last residue. The D gene is left open where the match is weak. Clone size is not always given. Where it is, it says once, few, many or a class for expanded clones.

TRBJ2-1 | TRBD2 | many | TRBV7-3 | TGTGCCAGCAGCTTACTAGCGGGGTCCTACAATGAGCAGTTCTTC | CASSLLAGSYNEQFF
TRBJ2-1 | NA | many | TRBV30 | TGTGCCGGGGAGCTTCATTACAATGAGCAGTTCTTC | CAGELHYNEQFF
TRBJ2-1 | NA | few | TRBV24-1 | TGTGCCACCAGTGATGAACTTTCCTACAATGAGCAGTTCTTC | CATSDELSYNEQFF
TRBJ1-6 | TRBD1 | many | TRBV6-1 | TGTGCCAGCAGTTTCCCGGGACAGGGGACCTATAATTCACCCCTCCACTTT | CASSFPGQGTYNSPLHF
TRBJ1-4 | NA | few | TRBV6-1 | TGTGCCAGCAGCTTCAGGTCTGGGAAACTGTTTTTT | CASSFRSGKLFF
TRBJ2-1 | NA | many | TRBV7-3 | TGTGCCAGCGGGGGGCAGGGAGGCAATGAGCAGTTCTTC | CASGGQGGNEQFF
TRBJ1-3 | NA | many | TRBV6-5 | TGTGCCAGCAGTTACTCGAGGGAATCTGGAAACACCATATATTTT | CASSYSRESGNTIYF
TRBJ2-1 | NA | many | TRBV13 | TGTGCCAGCAGCTCGGGCAGGGCAGATGAGCAGTTCTTC | CASSSGRADEQFF
TRBJ2-7 | TRBD1 | many | TRBV15 | TGTGCCACCAGCAGACAGGGACAGCTCCACGAGCAGTACTTC | CATSRQGQLHEQYF
TRBJ2-1 | NA | many | TRBV18 | TGTGCCAGCAGTCCGGGACAAAACAATGAGCAGTTCTTC | CASSPGQNNEQFF
TRBJ1-1 | NA | many | TRBV9 | TGTGCCAGCAGCCCCCGACATCTAACCGAGCCGAACACTGAAGCTTTCTTT | CASSPRHLTEPNTEAFF
TRBJ2-1 | NA | few | TRBV5-6 | TGTGCCAGCAGCTTGGGAGGGCAGAAGGGGGGCGCATACAATGAGCAGTTCTTC | CASSLGGQKGGAYNEQFF
TRBJ2-7 | NA | many | TRBV6-1 | TGTGCCAGCAGTTCTCCGGCCGGGCTTCACGAGCAGTACTTC | CASSSPAGLHEQYF
TRBJ2-7 | NA | many | TRBV6-1 | TGTGCCAGCAGAAGGAAGGGAGGACACCTCTACGAGCAGTACTTC | CASRRKGGHLYEQYF
TRBJ2-7 | NA | many | TRBV27 | TGTGCCAGCAGTTTAGGTGAGCCTAATGAGCAGTACTTC | CASSLGEPNEQYF
TRBJ2-5 | TRBD2 | few | TRBV7-3 | TGTGCCAGCAGCCCCCGCCTAGCGGGGGGGCGGGAGACCCAGTACTTC | CASSPRLAGGRETQYF
TRBJ2-3 | TRBD1 | few | TRBV6-5 | TGTGCCTCCAGGGACAGACGCACAGATACGCAGTATTTT | CASRDRRTDTQYF
TRBJ1-2 | NA | many | TRBV7-2 | TGTGCCAGCAGCCGCGGACGTGATGGCTACACCTTC | CASSRGRDGYTF
TRBJ2-5 | TRBD1 | many | TRBV3-1 | TGTGCCAGCAGCCAAGATCAAGGGGGCTTAGAGACCCAGTACTTC | CASSQDQGGLETQYF
TRBJ1-2 | NA | many | TRBV25-1 | TGTGCCAGCAGTGCACAGAACGCTAACTATGGCTACACCTTC | CASSAQNANYGYTF
TRBJ1-6 | NA | many | TRBV2 | TGTGCCAGCAGTGAAGAAGCGACATCTAATTCACCCCTCCACTTT | CASSEEATSNSPLHF
TRBJ2-5 | NA | many | TRBV7-9 | TGTGCCAGCAGCTCGTCACGGTGGCGGGGACAAGAGACCCAGTACTTC | CASSSSRWRGQETQYF
TRBJ2-2 | TRBD2 | many | TRBV7-3 | TGTGCCAGCAGCCAGAGCGGGAGTAGCACCGGGGAGCTGTTTTTT | CASSQSGSSTGELFF
TRBJ1-4 | NA | NA | TRBV2 | TGTGCCAGCAGTCGAGAACCGACGGTGGAAAAACTGTTTTTT | CASSREPTVEKLFF
TRBJ1-5 | NA | many | TRBV12-3/TRBV12-4 | TGTGCCAGCAGTCCCCGGGACACCAGCAATCAGCCCCAGCATTTT | CASSPRDTSNQPQHF
TRBJ2-2 | NA | many | TRBV19 | TGTGCCAGTAAAGGCGGCTTAAGGACCCTGACAGGCACCGGGGAGCTGTTTTTT | CASKGGLRTLTGTGELFF